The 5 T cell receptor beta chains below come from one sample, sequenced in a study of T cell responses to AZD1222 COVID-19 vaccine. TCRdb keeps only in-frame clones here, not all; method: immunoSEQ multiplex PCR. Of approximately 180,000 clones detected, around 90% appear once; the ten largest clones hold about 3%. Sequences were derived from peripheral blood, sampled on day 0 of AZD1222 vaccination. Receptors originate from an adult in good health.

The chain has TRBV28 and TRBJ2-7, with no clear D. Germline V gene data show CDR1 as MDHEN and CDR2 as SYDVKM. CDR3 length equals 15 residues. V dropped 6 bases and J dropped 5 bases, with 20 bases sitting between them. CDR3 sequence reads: CASSLRPDSVDEQYF. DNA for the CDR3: TGTGCCAGCAGCCTTCGTCCCGATTCAGTGGACGAGCAGTACTTC.

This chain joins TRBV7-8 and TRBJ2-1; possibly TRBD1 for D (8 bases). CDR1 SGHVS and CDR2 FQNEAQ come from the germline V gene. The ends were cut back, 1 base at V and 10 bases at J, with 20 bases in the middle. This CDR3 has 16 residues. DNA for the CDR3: TGTGCCAGCAGCTTAGTCGGGGGGACAGGTAATGGGGAGCAGTTCTTC. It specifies CASSLVGGTGNGEQFF.

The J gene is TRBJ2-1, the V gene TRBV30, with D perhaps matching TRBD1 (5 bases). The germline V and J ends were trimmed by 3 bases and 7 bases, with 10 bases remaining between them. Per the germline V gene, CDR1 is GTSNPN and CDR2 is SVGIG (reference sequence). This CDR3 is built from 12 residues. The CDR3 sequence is CAWSWGRNEQFF. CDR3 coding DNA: TGTGCCTGGAGCTGGGGCCGGAATGAGCAGTTCTTC.

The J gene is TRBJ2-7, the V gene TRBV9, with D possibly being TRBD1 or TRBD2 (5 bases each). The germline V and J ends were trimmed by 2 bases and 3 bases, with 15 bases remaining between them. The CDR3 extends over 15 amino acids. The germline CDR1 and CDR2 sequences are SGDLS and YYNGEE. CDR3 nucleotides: TGTGCCAGCAGCGTCCGCTCGGGGCTGAACTACGAGCAGTACTTC. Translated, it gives CASSVRSGLNYEQYF.

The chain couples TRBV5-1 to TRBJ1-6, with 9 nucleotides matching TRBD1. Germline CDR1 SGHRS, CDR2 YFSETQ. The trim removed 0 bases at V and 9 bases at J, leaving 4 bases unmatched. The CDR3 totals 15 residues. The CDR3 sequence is CASSLAGTGTSPLHF. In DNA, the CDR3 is TGCGCCAGCAGCTTGGCCGGGACAGGGACTTCACCCCTCCACTTT.